The next 11 T cell receptor beta chains were all read from a single sample in a study of blood T cell repertoires in COVID-19. Clones were read by immunoSEQ multiplex PCR, and TCRdb kept only the in-frame ones, dropping some. This sample has approximately 440,000 clones, with about 91% found just once. The sample taken for sequencing was peripheral blood. The receptor set was obtained from a woman aged 50 to 60 with COVID-19, enrolled during active disease.

The genes are TRBV6-5 and TRBJ1-2, with TRBD1 as a possible D gene (5 bases). Germline V gene sequence: CDR1 MNHEY, CDR2 SVGAGI. CDR3 length: 15 amino acids. The V and J ends lost 6 bases and 2 bases respectively, with 16 bases between them. This CDR3 is CASRFDSRGNYGYTF. CDR3 coding DNA: TGTGCCAGCAGGTTTGACAGCCGTGGGAACTATGGCTACACCTTC.

This chain links TRBV5-1 with TRBJ2-1; 10 bases map to TRBD1. Germline loops: CDR1 SGHRS, CDR2 YFSETQ. V trimming: 5 bases; J trimming: 0 bases; junction bases outside the gene matches: 8. This CDR3 spans 17 amino acids. The CDR3 DNA follows: TGCGCCAGCAGTCCTGGACAGGGGGTAACCTCCTACAATGAGCAGTTCTTC. Amino acid sequence: CASSPGQGVTSYNEQFF.

The genes are TRBV2 and TRBJ1-1, with D possibly being TRBD1 (6 bases). The CDR3 length is 14 residues. Trimming took off 5 bases at V and 1 base at J, with 11 bases between the two ends. The germline V gene has CDR1 SNHLY and CDR2 FYNNEI. The CDR3 bases are TGTGCCAGCAGTCTCAGGACAGAGAACACTGAAGCTTTCTTT. It translates to CASSLRTENTEAFF. The whole variable domain, filled in from reference TRBV2 and TRBJ1-1, reads EPEVTQTPSHQVTQMGQEVILRCVPISNHLYFYWYRQILGQKVEFLVSFYNNEISEKSEIFDDQFSVERPDGSNFTLKIRSTKLEDSAMYFCASSLRTENTEAFFGQGTRLTVV.

The rearrangement uses TRBV3-1 (or the pseudogene TRBV3-2) and TRBJ1-1, with D unresolved. Germline CDR1 reads LGHDT; CDR2 reads YNNKEL (reference sequence). There are 14 residues in the CDR3. V lost 3 bases, J lost 6 bases, and 14 bases lay in between. The DNA of the CDR3 is TGTGCCAGCAGCCAGACGACACCAAAAGCTGAAGCTTTCTTT. It codes for CASSQTTPKAEAFF.

The J gene is TRBJ1-4, the V gene TRBV30, with 9 bases identical to TRBD1. The CDR3 consists of 13 residues. V dropped 8 bases and J dropped 5; count of bases not matched to a gene: 6. Germline assignment: CDR1 GTSNPN and CDR2 SVGIG (reference sequence). CDR3 loop: CAQRDRVNEKLFF. The CDR3 DNA is TGTGCCCAGAGGGACAGGGTCAATGAAAAACTGTTTTTT.

The V call is TRBV9, the J call TRBJ1-2; 9 positions agree with TRBD1. The V segment lost 4 bases and the J segment 7 bases; nucleotides outside the gene matches: 11. Germline assignment: CDR1 SGDLS and CDR2 YYNGEE. This CDR3 region has 15 residues. The CDR3 DNA reads TGTGCCAGCAGCCCCCCGGGACAGGGCTTGGGTGGCTACACCTTC. Its protein product is CASSPPGQGLGGYTF.

The rearrangement links TRBV2 to TRBJ1-3; D ambiguous. CDR1 SNHLY and CDR2 FYNNEI come from the germline V gene. V was pared by 4 bases and J by 4 bases, with 5 bases between. The CDR3 is 12 amino acids. The CDR3 loop reads CASSGPGNTIYF. The CDR3 DNA sequence: TGTGCCAGCAGTGGTCCAGGAAACACCATATATTTT.

The chain is built from TRBV6-6 and TRBJ1-1; D not resolved. This CDR3 region has 14 residues. Germline CDR1 and CDR2: MNHNY and SVGAGI (reference sequence). V was trimmed by 5 bases and J by 7 bases, leaving 17 bases between them. CDR3 amino acids: CASSQHPLAVEAFF. The CDR3 bases are TGTGCCAGCAGTCAACACCCGTTGGCGGTTGAAGCTTTCTTT.

The chain couples TRBV7-6 to TRBJ2-5, with D unresolved. The ends were cut back, 1 base at V and 0 bases at J, with 12 bases in the middle. CDR3 length: 16 residues. The germline V gene has CDR1 SGHVS and CDR2 FNYEAQ. The CDR3 region has the DNA TGTGCCAGCAGCTTAGTCGAGTCGCGGTACCAAGAGACCCAGTACTTC. Amino acids: CASSLVESRYQETQYF.

This clone showed up just once. The V and J genes are TRBV6-5 and TRBJ2-3; 9 bases map to TRBD2. The CDR3 is made up of 14 amino acids. Germline V gene sequence: CDR1 MNHEY, CDR2 SVGAGI. After removal of 10 bases from V and 4 bases from J, the junction contained 9 bases not matched to a gene. This chain's CDR3 is CATKGAGGADTQYF. The CDR3, as DNA: TGTGCCACCAAGGGGGCGGGGGGGGCAGATACGCAGTATTTT.

This clone was picked up a small number of times. The CDR3 nucleotides are TGTGCCAGCAGTGTACGACAGGGGGGGGCAGAGTTCTTC. Protein product: CASSVRQGGAEFF. The chain has TRBV2 and TRBJ2-1; 9 bases fit TRBD1. This CDR3 is 13 amino acids long. Looked up from germline, CDR1 is SNHLY and CDR2 is FYNNEI. The J segment lost 14 bases and the V segment lost 4 bases, leaving 9 bases of the junction unmatched.